This T cell receptor beta chain is drawn from a study of blood T cell repertoires in COVID-19. Study details: From T cells, B-cell-depleted T cells, or PBMCs came the material, which was cDNA or gDNA.

Grouping used clinical history reported by participants in a survey and questionnaire. Symptom resolution, clearance, or two negative PCRs marked donors in Cohort 3 as recovered. Trimming shortened V by 2 bases and J by 4 bases, and 7 bases separated the two germline ends. Germline V gene lookup returns CDR1 SGDLS and CDR2 YYNGEE. CDR3 length: 14 residues. In the original processing: Amplification from reference gene primers served as the basis for estimated nucleated cell counts. Profiled with immunoSEQ multiplex PCR; TCRdb holds only in-frame clones, not every one. V and J calls and clone size follow that table, whereas D and trimming were derived from the DNA. The top ten hold approximately 4.5% of the sample, which has 140,000 to 150,000 clones, 86% seen once.

The sequenced material came from PBMCs or T cells enriched from blood (not recorded which). This chain links TRBV9 with TRBJ2-6; D unresolved. This receptor was taken from a man in his forties or fifties who had recovered from COVID-19. The CDR3, as DNA: TGTGCCAGCAGCGTCCCCTCCGGGGCCAACGTCCTGACTTTC. Translating it yields CASSVPSGANVLTF.